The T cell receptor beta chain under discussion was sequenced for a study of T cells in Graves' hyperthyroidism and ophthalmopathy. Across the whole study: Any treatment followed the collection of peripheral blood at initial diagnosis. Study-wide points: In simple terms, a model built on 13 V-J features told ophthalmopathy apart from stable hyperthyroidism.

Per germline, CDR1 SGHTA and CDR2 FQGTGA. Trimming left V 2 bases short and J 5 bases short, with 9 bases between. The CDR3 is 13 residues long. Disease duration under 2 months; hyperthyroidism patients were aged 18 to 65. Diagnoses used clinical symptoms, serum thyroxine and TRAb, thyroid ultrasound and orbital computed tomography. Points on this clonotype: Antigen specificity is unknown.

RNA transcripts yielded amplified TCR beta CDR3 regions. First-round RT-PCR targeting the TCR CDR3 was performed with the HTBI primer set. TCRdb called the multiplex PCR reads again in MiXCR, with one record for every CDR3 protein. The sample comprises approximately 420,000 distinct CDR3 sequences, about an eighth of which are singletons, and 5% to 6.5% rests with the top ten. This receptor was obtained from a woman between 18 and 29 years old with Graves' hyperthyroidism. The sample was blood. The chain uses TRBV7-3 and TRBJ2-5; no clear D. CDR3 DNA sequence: TGTGCCAGCAGCTTAGAATTGGCGGAGACCCAGTACTTC. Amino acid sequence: CASSLELAETQYF.